This section outlines one T cell receptor (beta chain) sequence together with its context. The antigen is not known. Sequencing used immunoSEQ multiplex PCR; TCRdb keeps in-frame clones, though not all of them. The top ten hold approximately 1.5% of the sample, which has about 89,000 clones, roughly 86% seen once. The sample comes from a study of T cell repertoires and HLA-DP antigens. The germline V gene encodes CDR1 LGHNA and CDR2 YSLEER. The CDR3 has 16 amino acids. V lost 0 bases and J lost 5, with 17 bases in between. The genes are TRBV4-3 and TRBJ2-7; the D gene could be TRBD1 or TRBD2 (6 bases each). The receptor was derived from a man aged 45-60 years in good health and CMV-seronegative. The sample comprised CD4+ T cells from PBMCs. The CDR3 nucleotides are TGCGCCAGCAGCCAAGAAGGGGGGCAGGGGTTACACGAGCAGTACTTC. Translated: CASSQEGGQGLHEQYF.